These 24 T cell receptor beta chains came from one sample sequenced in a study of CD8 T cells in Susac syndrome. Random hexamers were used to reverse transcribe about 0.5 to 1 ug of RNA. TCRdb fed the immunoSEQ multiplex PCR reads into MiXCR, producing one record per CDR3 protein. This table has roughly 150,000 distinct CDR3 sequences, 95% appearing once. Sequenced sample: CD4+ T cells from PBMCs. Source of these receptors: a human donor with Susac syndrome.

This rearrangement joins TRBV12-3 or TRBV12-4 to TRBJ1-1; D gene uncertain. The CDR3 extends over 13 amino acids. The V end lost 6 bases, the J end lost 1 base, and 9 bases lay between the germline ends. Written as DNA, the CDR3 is TGTGCCAGCAGGCTAAACTCGAACACTGAAGCTTTCTTT. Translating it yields CASRLNSNTEAFF.

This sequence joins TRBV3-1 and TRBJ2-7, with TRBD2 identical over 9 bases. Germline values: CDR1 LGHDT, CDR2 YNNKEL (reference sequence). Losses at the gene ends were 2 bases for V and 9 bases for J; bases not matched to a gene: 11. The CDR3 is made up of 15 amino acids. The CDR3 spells CASSQPSGAYVGQYF. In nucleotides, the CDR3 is TGTGCCAGCAGCCAACCTAGCGGGGCCTACGTGGGGCAGTACTTC.

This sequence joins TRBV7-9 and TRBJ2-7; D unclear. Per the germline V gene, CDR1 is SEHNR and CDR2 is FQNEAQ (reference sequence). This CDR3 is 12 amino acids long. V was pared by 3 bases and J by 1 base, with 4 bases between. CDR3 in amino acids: CASSFVSYEQYF. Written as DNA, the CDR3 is TGTGCCAGCAGCTTCGTTTCCTACGAGCAGTACTTC. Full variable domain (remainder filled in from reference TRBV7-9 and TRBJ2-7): DTGVSQNPRHKITKRGQNVTFRCDPISEHNRLYWYRQTLGQGPEFLTYFQNEAQLEKSRLLSDRFSAERPKGSFSTLEIQRTEQGDSAMYLCASSFVSYEQYFGPGTRLTVT.

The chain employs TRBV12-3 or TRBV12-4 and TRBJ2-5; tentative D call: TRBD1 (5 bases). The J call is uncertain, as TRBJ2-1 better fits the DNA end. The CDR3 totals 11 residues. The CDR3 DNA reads TGTGCCAGCAGCCAATGGGGCTTCCAGTTCTTC. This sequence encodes CASSQWGFQFF.

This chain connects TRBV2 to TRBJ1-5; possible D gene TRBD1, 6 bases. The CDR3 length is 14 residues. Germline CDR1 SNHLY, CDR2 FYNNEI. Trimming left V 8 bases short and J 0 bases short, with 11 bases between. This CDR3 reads CASLQGYSNQPQHF. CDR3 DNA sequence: TGTGCCAGCCTACAGGGCTATAGCAATCAGCCCCAGCATTTT.

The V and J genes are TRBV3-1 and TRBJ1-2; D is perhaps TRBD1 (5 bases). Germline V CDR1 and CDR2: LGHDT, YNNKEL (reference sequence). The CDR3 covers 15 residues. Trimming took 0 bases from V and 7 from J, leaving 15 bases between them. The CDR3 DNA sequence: TGTGCCAGCAGCCAAGAGGTCGGGGGTCGGGGTGGCTACACCTTC. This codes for CASSQEVGGRGGYTF.

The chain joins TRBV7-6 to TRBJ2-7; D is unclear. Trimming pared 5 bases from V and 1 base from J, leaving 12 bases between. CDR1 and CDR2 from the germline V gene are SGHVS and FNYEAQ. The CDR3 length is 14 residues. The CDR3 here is CASSGSQLSYEQYF. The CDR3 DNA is TGTGCCAGCAGCGGGTCTCAGCTATCCTACGAGCAGTACTTC. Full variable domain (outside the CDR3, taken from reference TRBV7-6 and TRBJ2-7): GAGVSQSPRYKVTKRGQDVALRCDPISGHVSLYWYRQALGQGPEFLTYFNYEAQQDKSGLPNDRFSAERPEGSISTLTIQRTEQRDSAMYRCASSGSQLSYEQYFGPGTRLTVT.

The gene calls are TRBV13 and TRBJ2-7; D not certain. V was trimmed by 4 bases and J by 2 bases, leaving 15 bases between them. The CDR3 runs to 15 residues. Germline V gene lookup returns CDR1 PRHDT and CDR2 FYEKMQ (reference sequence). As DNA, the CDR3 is TGTGCCAGCAGCTCCTCTGCCCCGATTCCCTACGAGCAGTACTTC. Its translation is CASSSSAPIPYEQYF.

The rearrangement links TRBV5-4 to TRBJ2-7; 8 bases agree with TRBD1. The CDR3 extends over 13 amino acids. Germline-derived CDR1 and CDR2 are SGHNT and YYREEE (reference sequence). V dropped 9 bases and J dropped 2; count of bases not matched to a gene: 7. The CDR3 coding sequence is TGTGCCACTACGGGACAGGATCCCTACGAGCAGTACTTC. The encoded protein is CATTGQDPYEQYF.

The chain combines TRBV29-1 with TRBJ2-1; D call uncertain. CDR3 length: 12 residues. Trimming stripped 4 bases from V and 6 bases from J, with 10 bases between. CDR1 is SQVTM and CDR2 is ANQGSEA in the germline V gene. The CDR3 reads CSVGLPGNEQFF. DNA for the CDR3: TGCAGCGTTGGACTGCCCGGCAATGAGCAGTTCTTC.

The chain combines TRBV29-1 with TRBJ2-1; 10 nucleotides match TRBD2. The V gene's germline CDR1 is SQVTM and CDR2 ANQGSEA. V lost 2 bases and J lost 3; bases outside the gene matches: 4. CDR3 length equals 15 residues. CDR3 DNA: TGCAGCGTTGAAAAAGCGGGGGGGAGCTACAATGAGCAGTTCTTC. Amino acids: CSVEKAGGSYNEQFF.

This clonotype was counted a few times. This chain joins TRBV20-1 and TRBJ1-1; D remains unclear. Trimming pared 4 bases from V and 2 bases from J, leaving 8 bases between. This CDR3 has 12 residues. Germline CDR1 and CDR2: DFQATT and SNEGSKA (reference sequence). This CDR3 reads CSATDGNTEAFF. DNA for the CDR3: TGCAGTGCTACCGACGGTAACACTGAAGCTTTCTTT.

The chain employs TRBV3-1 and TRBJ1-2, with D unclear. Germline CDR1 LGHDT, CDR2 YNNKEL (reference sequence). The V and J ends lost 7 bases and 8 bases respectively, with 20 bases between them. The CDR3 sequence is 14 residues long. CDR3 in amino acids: CASTSGPGLGGYTF. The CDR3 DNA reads TGTGCCAGCACAAGCGGGCCCGGGCTCGGGGGCTACACCTTC.

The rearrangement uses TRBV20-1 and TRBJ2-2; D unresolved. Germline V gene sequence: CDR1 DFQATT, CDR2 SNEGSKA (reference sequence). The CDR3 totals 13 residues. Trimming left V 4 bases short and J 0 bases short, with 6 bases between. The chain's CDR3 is CSAISSNTGELFF. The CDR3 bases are TGCAGTGCTATTTCCTCGAACACCGGGGAGCTGTTTTTT.

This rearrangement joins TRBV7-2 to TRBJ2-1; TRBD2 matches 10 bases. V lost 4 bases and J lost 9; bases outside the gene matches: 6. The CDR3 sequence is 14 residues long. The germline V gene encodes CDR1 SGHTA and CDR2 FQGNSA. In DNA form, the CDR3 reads TGTGCCAGCAGCTCCGGGACTAGCGCCGGTGAGCAGTTCTTC. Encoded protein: CASSSGTSAGEQFF.

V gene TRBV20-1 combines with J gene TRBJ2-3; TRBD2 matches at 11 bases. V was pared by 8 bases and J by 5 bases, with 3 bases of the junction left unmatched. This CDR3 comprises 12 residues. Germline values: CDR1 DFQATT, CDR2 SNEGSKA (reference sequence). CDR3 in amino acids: CSYLAGGDTQYF. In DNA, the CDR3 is TGCAGTTATCTAGCGGGGGGAGATACGCAGTATTTT.

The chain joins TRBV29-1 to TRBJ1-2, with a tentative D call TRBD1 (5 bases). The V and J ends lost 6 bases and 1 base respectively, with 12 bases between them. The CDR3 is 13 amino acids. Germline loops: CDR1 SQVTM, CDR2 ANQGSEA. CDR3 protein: CSVREGHNYGYTF. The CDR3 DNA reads TGCAGCGTCCGTGAGGGGCATAACTATGGCTACACCTTC.

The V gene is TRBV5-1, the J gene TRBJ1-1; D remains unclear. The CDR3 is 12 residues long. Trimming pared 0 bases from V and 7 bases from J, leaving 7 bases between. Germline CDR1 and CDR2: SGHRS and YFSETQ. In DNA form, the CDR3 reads TGCGCCAGCAGCTTGGACAGAGATGAAGCTTTCTTT. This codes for CASSLDRDEAFF.

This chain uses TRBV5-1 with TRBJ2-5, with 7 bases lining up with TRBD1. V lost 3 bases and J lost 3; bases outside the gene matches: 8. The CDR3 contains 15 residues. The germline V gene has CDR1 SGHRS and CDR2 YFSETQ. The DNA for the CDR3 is TGCGCCAGCAGCTCGGATGGGACAGCGAAAGAGACCCAGTACTTC. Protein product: CASSSDGTAKETQYF.

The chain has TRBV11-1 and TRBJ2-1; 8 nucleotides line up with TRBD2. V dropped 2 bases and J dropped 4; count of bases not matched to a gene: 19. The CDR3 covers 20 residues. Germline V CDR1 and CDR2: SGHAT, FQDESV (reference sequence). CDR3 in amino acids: CASSLLGTQLAAGVYNEQFF. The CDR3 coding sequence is TGTGCCAGCAGCTTATTGGGGACCCAACTAGCAGCGGGGGTATACAATGAGCAGTTCTTC.

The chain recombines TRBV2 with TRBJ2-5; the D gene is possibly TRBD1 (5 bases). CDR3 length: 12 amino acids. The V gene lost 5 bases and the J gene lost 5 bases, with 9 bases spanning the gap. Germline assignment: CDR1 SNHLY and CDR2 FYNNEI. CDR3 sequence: CASSWGEETQYF. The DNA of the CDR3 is TGTGCCAGCAGTTGGGGCGAGGAGACCCAGTACTTC.

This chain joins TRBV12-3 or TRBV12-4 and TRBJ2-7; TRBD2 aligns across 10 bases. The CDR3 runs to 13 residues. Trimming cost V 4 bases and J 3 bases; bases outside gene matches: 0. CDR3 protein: CASSSSGGYEQYF. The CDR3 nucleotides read TGTGCCAGCAGTTCTAGCGGGGGCTACGAGCAGTACTTC.

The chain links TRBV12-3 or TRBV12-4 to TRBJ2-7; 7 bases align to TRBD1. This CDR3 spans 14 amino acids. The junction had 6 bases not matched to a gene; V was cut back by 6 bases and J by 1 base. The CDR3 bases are TGTGCCAGCAGACCCACAGGGGAATCCTACGAGCAGTACTTC. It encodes CASRPTGESYEQYF.

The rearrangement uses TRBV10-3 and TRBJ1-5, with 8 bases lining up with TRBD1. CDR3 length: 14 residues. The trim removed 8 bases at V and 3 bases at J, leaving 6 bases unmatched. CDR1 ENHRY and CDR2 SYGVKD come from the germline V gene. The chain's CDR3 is CAIAKTGDNQPQHF. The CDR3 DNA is TGTGCCATCGCCAAGACAGGGGACAATCAGCCCCAGCATTTT.